Each of the 14 T cell receptor beta chains below was sequenced from the same sample in a study of T-cell reconstitution after alpha-beta-depleted transplantation in children. A TCRbeta library incorporating unique molecular identifiers was prepared. TCRdb re-derived calls from the PCR reads in MiXCR, one entry per CDR3 protein. The sample lists about 230,000 distinct CDR3 sequences; approximately 10% were seen once. The starting material was PBMCs, obtained before TCRalphabeta/CD19-depleted stem cell transplant. These receptors all come from a child in the first two years of life with acute myeloid leukemia, due to receive a stem cell transplant.

V usage is TRBV28 and J usage is TRBJ2-6; the D call may be TRBD1 or TRBD2 (6 bases each). Germline-derived CDR1 and CDR2 are MDHEN and SYDVKM. Trimming pared 5 bases from V and 12 bases from J, leaving 20 bases between. The CDR3 covers 15 residues. The CDR3 coding sequence is TGTGCCAGCAGTCCGGGGGCTACTTTAGGTTCCGTCCTGACTTTC. This translates into CASSPGATLGSVLTF. Full variable domain (missing parts from reference TRBV28 and TRBJ2-6): DVKVTQSSRYLVKRTGEKVFLECVQDMDHENMFWYRQDPGLGLRLIYFSYDVKMKEKGDIPEGYSVSREKKERFSLILESASTNQTSMYLCASSPGATLGSVLTFGAGSRLTVL.

At least ten counts were recorded for this clonotype. V gene TRBV12-3 or TRBV12-4 combines with J gene TRBJ2-1; D is possibly TRBD2 (6 bases). Trimming removed 1 base at V and 0 bases at J, with 10 bases between. This CDR3 comprises 16 residues. The CDR3 coding sequence is TGTGCCAGCAGTTTAGGGCGGGGAAACTCCTACAATGAGCAGTTCTTC. Translating gives CASSLGRGNSYNEQFF.

This clonotype was recorded many times. V is TRBV5-4 and J is TRBJ2-5; D ambiguous. The CDR3 has 13 amino acids. Germline V CDR1 and CDR2: SGHNT, YYREEE (reference sequence). The ends were cut back, 1 base at V and 5 bases at J, with 9 bases in the middle. CDR3 region: CASSLTNAETQYF. In DNA form, the CDR3 reads TGTGCCAGCAGCTTGACTAACGCGGAGACCCAGTACTTC.

This clonotype was found many times. CDR3 amino acids: CASSNTGTGTSSEAFF. In DNA, the CDR3 is TGTGCCAGCAGTAATACCGGGACAGGGACTTCCTCTGAAGCTTTCTTT. The chain links TRBV2 to TRBJ1-1; 9 bases are shared with TRBD1. The CDR3 runs to 16 residues. Germline-derived CDR1 and CDR2 are SNHLY and FYNNEI. J gave up 6 bases and V 5 bases, and 13 bases lay outside the gene matches.

This clonotype appeared many times. This chain uses TRBV20-1 with TRBJ2-7; 8 positions agree with TRBD2. V was clipped by 3 bases and J by 3 bases; unmatched bases: 4. The CDR3 runs to 13 residues. Germline V gene sequence: CDR1 DFQATT, CDR2 SNEGSKA (reference sequence). The CDR3 DNA is TGCAGTGCTAGTTGGCGGGAGGACTACGAGCAGTACTTC. This gives the protein CSASWREDYEQYF.

Ten or more counts support this clonotype. The chain recombines TRBV5-1 with TRBJ1-1, with TRBD1 matching 7 bases. The CDR3 extends over 15 amino acids. With 2 bases clipped from V and 3 bases from J, the junction kept 7 bases outside the gene matches. Looked up from germline, CDR1 is SGHRS and CDR2 is YFSETQ. As DNA, the CDR3 is TGCGCCAGCAGCTTTGAACCTACAGGGGACACTGAAGCTTTCTTT. Translation gives CASSFEPTGDTEAFF.

This clonotype came up a few times. The V call is TRBV29-1, the J call TRBJ1-1; 8 bases align to TRBD1. Trimming cost V 7 bases and J 1 base; bases outside gene matches: 2. The CDR3 has 12 amino acids. Germline CDR1 is SQVTM and CDR2 is ANQGSEA. This CDR3 is CSAGTGNTEAFF. The DNA for the CDR3 is TGCAGCGCTGGGACAGGGAACACTGAAGCTTTCTTT.

This clonotype was observed many times. The V and J genes are TRBV28 and TRBJ2-7; tentative D call: TRBD1 (6 bases). The CDR3 has 12 amino acids. V shed 5 bases and J shed 3 bases, with 8 bases lying between them. Per germline, CDR1 MDHEN and CDR2 SYDVKM. The CDR3 DNA follows: TGTGCCAGCAGTCCGGGACACTACGAGCAGTACTTC. It translates to CASSPGHYEQYF.

V is TRBV7-9 and J is TRBJ2-3, with D perhaps matching TRBD1 (5 bases). Looked up from germline, CDR1 is SEHNR and CDR2 is FQNEAQ (reference sequence). Trimming took 10 bases from V and 3 from J, leaving 17 bases between them. This CDR3 contains 14 residues. The CDR3 DNA reads as TGTGCCAACAGGTCCGATAACCGGACAGATACGCAGTATTTT. This encodes CANRSDNRTDTQYF. Together with reference TRBV7-9 and TRBJ2-3, the CDR3 gives the full variable domain: DTGVSQNPRHKITKRGQNVTFRCDPISEHNRLYWYRQTLGQGPEFLTYFQNEAQLEKSRLLSDRFSAERPKGSFSTLEIQRTEQGDSAMYLCANRSDNRTDTQYFGPGTRLTVL.

In its sample, this clonotype was seen many times. The chain recombines TRBV29-1 with TRBJ1-3; D may be TRBD1 (5 bases). The germline V gene has CDR1 SQVTM and CDR2 ANQGSEA. Deletions cut 7 bases from V and 2 bases from J, with 15 bases between. The CDR3 consists of 14 residues. CDR3 residues: CSAWDVRAGNTIYF. The CDR3 coding sequence is TGCAGCGCGTGGGACGTTCGCGCTGGAAACACCATATATTTT.

This clonotype was seen repeatedly, ten times or more. The chain couples TRBV7-2 to TRBJ1-3, with D unclear. This CDR3 has 16 residues. Per the germline V gene, CDR1 is SGHTA and CDR2 is FQGNSA. The germline V and J ends were trimmed by 0 bases and 0 bases, with 9 bases remaining between them. The CDR3 nucleotides read TGTGCCAGCAGCTTAGCGGGAAGGAGCTCTGGAAACACCATATATTTT. The encoded protein is CASSLAGRSSGNTIYF.

This clonotype has just a few counts. This chain links TRBV20-1 with TRBJ2-1; TRBD2 aligns across 14 bases. Germline loops: CDR1 DFQATT, CDR2 SNEGSKA (reference sequence). V was clipped by 0 bases and J by 7 bases; unmatched bases: 11. The length of the CDR3 is 18 residues. The CDR3 region is CSARELTGTSGRRNEQFF. In DNA form, the CDR3 reads TGCAGTGCTAGAGAGCTCACAGGGACTAGCGGGAGAAGGAATGAGCAGTTCTTC.

In its sample, this clonotype was seen many times. The chain has TRBV5-1 and TRBJ1-3; the match to TRBD1 covers 7 bases. This CDR3 spans 14 amino acids. Germline-derived CDR1 and CDR2 are SGHRS and YFSETQ. The junction had 5 bases not matched to a gene; V was cut back by 4 bases and J by 4 bases. Written as DNA, the CDR3 is TGCGCCAGCAGCCCCAGGGGGGGCGGAAACACCATATATTTT. It translates to CASSPRGGGNTIYF.

With regard to this clonotype: A much larger clone sits a single nucleotide away, making a read error possible. The chain joins TRBV20-1 to TRBJ2-1, with 8 bases that match TRBD2. Per germline, CDR1 DFQATT and CDR2 SNEGSKA (reference sequence). This CDR3 is built from 18 residues. CDR3: CSARCPSGPRSSYNEPFF. For the CDR3, the DNA is TGCAGTGCTAGATGCCCTAGCGGGCCCCGAAGCTCCTACAATGAGCCGTTCTTC.